Listed below are T cell receptor beta chains from one sample, sequenced in a study of blood T cells in healthy people across ages. TCRdb processed the 5' RACE reads anew with MiXCR; each CDR3 protein has one entry. Among about 810,000 distinct CDR3 sequences, around 36% were seen once, and the ten largest hold 10% to 15%. Specimen: blood. The origin of the receptors is a man younger than 30 in good health. CDR3s include the opening cysteine and the closing phenylalanine or tryptophan. The order of the fields is V gene, clone size, J gene, CDR3 protein. Expanded clones are given a class, and other clones once, few, many or no size at all.

>TRBV12-3/TRBV12-4|many|TRBJ2-3
CASARVTEDTDTQYF
>TRBV2|many|TRBJ2-3
CASSEESTDTQYF
>TRBV14|NA|TRBJ2-3
CASNPRTFTDTQYF
>TRBV12-3/TRBV12-4|few|TRBJ2-3
CASSSPETVTTDTQYF
>TRBV18|NA|NA
CASSPDRETQYF
>TRBV7-2|few|TRBJ2-3
CASSMGLGSTDTQYF
>TRBV5-1|once|TRBJ2-5
CASSLADRSPNEQYF
>TRBV7-2|NA|TRBJ2-3
CASSSGTPGGDTQYF
>TRBV7-8|NA|TRBJ2-2
CASSLGFNTGELFF
>TRBV5-4|NA|TRBJ1-1
CASSFLEGNTEAFF
>TRBV4-3|few|TRBJ2-3
CASSQGFQNTQYF
>TRBV20-1|NA|NA
CSARKGPQETQFF
>TRBV7-2|NA|TRBJ2-1
CASNPNDARGAIGQFF
>TRBV7-2|many|TRBJ2-7
CASRDRLTYEQYF
>TRBV11-1|NA|TRBJ2-7
CASSLQGTCEQYF
>TRBV12-3/TRBV12-4|NA|TRBJ2-3
CASSRRRSASTDTQYF
>TRBV5-6|NA|TRBJ1-1
CASSLGTGGREAFF
>TRBV4-3|NA|TRBJ2-1
CASSPSGRGPIYEQFF
>TRBV20-1|many|TRBJ2-5
CSASIRTGSQETQYF
>TRBV12-3/TRBV12-4|NA|TRBJ2-2
CASSFDAGELFF
>TRBV2|NA|TRBJ1-2
CASTVGPRGGYTF
>TRBV7-2|few|TRBJ2-3
CASSPRVETDTQYF
>TRBV20-1|few|TRBJ2-5
CSARGTSLIQETQYF
>TRBV6-5|NA|TRBJ2-1
CASSYSGADQETQFF
>TRBV6-6|few|TRBJ2-5
CASTLGGSQETQYF
>TRBV20-1|NA|TRBJ1-1
CSARGGQKGSTEAFF
>TRBV29-1|few|TRBJ1-5
CSVVRSENQPQHF
>TRBV5-6|few|TRBJ1-2
CASSLVRTGHYGYTF
>TRBV20-1|NA|TRBJ2-5
CSARRGDYNEQYF
>TRBV27|NA|TRBJ1-5
CASSTKQGQPQHF
>TRBV7-2|few|TRBJ2-1
CASSLSRSYNEQFF
>TRBV7-2|NA|TRBJ1-1
CASSFPDRGTEAFF
>TRBV20-1|few|TRBJ1-1
CSARRGALNTEAFF
>TRBV4-3|few|TRBJ2-3
CASSQDMTSGGGRTDTQYF
>TRBV7-2|few|TRBJ1-1
CASSLTTGWGNTEAFF
>TRBV30|many|TRBJ2-7
CGAGALLPYEQYF
>TRBV2|few|TRBJ2-1
CASRGVGGSYNEQFF
>TRBV2|NA|TRBJ1-2
CASSEWGQGVNGYTF
>TRBV5-5|few|TRBJ2-7
CASTDWGYNEQYF
>TRBV12-3/TRBV12-4|many|TRBJ1-5
CASSPGDQPQHF
>TRBV4-3|few|TRBJ2-7
CASSLWTGNEQYF